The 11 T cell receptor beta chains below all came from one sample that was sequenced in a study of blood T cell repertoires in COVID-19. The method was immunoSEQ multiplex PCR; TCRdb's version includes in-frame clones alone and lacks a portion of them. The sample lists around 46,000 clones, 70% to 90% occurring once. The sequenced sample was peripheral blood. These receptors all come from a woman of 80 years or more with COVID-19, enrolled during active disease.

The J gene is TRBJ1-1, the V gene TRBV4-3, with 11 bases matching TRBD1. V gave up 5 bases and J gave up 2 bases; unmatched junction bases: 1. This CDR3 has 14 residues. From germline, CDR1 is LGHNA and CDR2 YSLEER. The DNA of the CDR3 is TGCGCCAGCAGCGGACAGGGGGCTAACACTGAAGCTTTCTTT. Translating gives CASSGQGANTEAFF.

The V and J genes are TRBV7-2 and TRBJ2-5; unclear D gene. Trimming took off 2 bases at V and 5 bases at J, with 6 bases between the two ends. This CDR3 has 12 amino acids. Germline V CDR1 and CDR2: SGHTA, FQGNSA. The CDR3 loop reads CASSLYVETQYF. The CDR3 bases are TGTGCCAGCAGCTTATATGTGGAGACCCAGTACTTC.

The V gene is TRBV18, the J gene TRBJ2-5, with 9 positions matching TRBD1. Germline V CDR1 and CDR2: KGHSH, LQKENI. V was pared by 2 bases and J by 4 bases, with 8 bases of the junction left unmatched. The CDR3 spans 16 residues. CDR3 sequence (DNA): TGTGCCAGCTCACCAACCGGGACAGGGTTGCCAGAGACCCAGTACTTC. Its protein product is CASSPTGTGLPETQYF. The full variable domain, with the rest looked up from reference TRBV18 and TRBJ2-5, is NAGVMQNPRHLVRRRGQEARLRCSPMKGHSHVYWYRQLPEEGLKFMVYLQKENIIDESGMPKERFSAEFPKEGPSILRIQQVVRGDSAAYFCASSPTGTGLPETQYFGPGTRLLVL.

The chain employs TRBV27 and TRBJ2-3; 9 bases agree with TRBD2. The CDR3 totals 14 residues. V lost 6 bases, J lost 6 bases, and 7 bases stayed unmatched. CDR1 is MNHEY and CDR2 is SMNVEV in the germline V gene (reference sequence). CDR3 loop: CASSVSGSPDTQYF. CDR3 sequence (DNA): TGTGCCAGCAGCGTTAGCGGGAGTCCCGATACGCAGTATTTT.

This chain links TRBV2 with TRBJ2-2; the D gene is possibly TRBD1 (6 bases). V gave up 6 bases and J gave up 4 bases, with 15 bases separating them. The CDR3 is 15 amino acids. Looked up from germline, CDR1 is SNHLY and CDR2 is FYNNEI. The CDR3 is CASSVDSRGTGELFF. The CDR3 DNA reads TGTGCCAGCAGCGTGGACAGTCGTGGCACCGGGGAGCTGTTTTTT.

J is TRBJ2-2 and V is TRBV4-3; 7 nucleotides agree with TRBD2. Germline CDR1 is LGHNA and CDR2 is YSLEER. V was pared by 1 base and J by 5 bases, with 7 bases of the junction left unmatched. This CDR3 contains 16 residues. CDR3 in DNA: TGCGCCAGCAGCCAAGGAGTACCCGGGGGGACCGGGGAGCTGTTTTTT. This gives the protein CASSQGVPGGTGELFF.

The CDR3 DNA is TGCGCCAGCAGCCTACAGGGGGGAAACGTCTATGGCTACACCTTC. It yields the protein CASSLQGGNVYGYTF. The chain recombines TRBV4-3 with TRBJ1-2; 8 nucleotides match TRBD1. Trimming took 4 bases from V and 4 from J; bases not matched to a gene: 8. CDR3 length: 15 amino acids. CDR1 is LGHNA and CDR2 is YSLEER in the germline V gene.

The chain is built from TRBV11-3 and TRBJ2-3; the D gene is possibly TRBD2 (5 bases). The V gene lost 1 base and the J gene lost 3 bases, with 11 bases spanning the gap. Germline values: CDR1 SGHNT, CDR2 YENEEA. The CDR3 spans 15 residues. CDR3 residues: CASSLAGIGTDTQYF. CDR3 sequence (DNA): TGTGCCAGCAGCTTAGCGGGGATTGGGACAGATACGCAGTATTTT.

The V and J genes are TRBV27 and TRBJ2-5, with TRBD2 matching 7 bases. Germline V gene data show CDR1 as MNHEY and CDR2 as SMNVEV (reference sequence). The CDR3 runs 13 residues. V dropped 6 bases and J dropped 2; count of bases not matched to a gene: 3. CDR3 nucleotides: TGTGCCAGCAGCCAAGCGGGACAAGAGACCCAGTACTTC. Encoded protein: CASSQAGQETQYF.

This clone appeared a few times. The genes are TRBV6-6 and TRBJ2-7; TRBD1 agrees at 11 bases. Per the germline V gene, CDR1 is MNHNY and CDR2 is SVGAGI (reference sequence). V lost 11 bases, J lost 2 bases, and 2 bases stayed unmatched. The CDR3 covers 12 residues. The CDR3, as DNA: TGTGCCGGGGGACAGGGGGCCTACGAGCAGTACTTC. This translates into CAGGQGAYEQYF.

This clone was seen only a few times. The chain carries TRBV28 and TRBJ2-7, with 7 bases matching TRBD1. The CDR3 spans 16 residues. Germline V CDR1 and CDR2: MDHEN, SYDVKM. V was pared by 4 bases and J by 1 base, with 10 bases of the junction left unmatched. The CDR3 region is CASSSTYRGDSYEQYF. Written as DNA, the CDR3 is TGTGCCAGCAGTTCTACCTACAGGGGAGATTCCTACGAGCAGTACTTC.